The 28 T cell receptor beta chains listed next were all sequenced from one sample in a study of cytomegalovirus exposure and HLA in healthy donors. Using immunoSEQ multiplex PCR, the repertoire was profiled, and TCRdb retains in-frame clones only, with some absent. The sample records about 110,000 clones, more than 70% being singletons. Sequencing was done on a sample of PBMCs. Receptor source: a woman between 18 and 30 years old in good health and CMV-seronegative.

The chain uses TRBV19 and TRBJ2-7; the match to TRBD2 covers 8 bases. The length of the CDR3 is 16 residues. Germline V gene sequence: CDR1 LNHDA, CDR2 SQIVND (reference sequence). The V segment lost 6 bases and the J segment 2 bases; nucleotides outside the gene matches: 12. CDR3 amino acids: CASSPGGAYIPYEQYF. CDR3 DNA: TGTGCCAGTAGCCCGGGAGGGGCTTATATCCCCTACGAGCAGTACTTC.

V gene TRBV7-2 combines with J gene TRBJ1-1, with 8 bases fitting TRBD1. V shed 6 bases and J 3 bases; nucleotides not matched to a gene: 3. This CDR3 is built from 13 residues. Germline CDR1 reads SGHTA; CDR2 reads FQGNSA. CDR3: CASSRTGYTEAFF. DNA for the CDR3: TGTGCCAGCAGTAGGACAGGGTACACTGAAGCTTTCTTT.

This clone was seen only once. For the CDR3, the DNA is TGTGCCAGCGGAAGCGGGACAGGGGTACAGCCCCAGCATTTT. It translates to CASGSGTGVQPQHF. V is TRBV28 and J is TRBJ1-5, with 10 positions matching TRBD1. Per the germline V gene, CDR1 is MDHEN and CDR2 is SYDVKM. V lost 8 bases and J lost 7; bases outside the gene matches: 8. CDR3 length: 14 amino acids.

The genes are TRBV9 and TRBJ2-3; a weak D match, TRBD1 (5 bases). V was shortened by 3 bases and J by 6 bases, with 14 bases between the two germline ends. The CDR3 totals 14 residues. Germline CDR1 SGDLS, CDR2 YYNGEE. The CDR3 sequence is CASSAGLVPDTQYF. The CDR3 nucleotides read TGTGCCAGCAGCGCAGGGTTAGTTCCTGATACGCAGTATTTT.

The rearrangement uses TRBV28 and TRBJ2-7; 10 positions agree with TRBD1. V gave up 3 bases and J gave up 5 bases; unmatched junction bases: 7. Germline CDR1 reads MDHEN; CDR2 reads SYDVKM. This CDR3 spans 15 amino acids. The CDR3 bases are TGTGCCAGCAGTTTCTCCGGGACAGGGGTCGACGAGCAGTACTTC. Translation gives CASSFSGTGVDEQYF. The whole variable domain, filled in from reference TRBV28 and TRBJ2-7, reads DVKVTQSSRYLVKRTGEKVFLECVQDMDHENMFWYRQDPGLGLRLIYFSYDVKMKEKGDIPEGYSVSREKKERFSLILESASTNQTSMYLCASSFSGTGVDEQYFGPGTRLTVT.

There are a few counts of this clone. Here the CDR3 reads CASSRESGETQYF. The CDR3 DNA is TGTGCCAGCAGTAGGGAGTCCGGGGAGACCCAGTACTTC. The chain uses TRBV6-4 and TRBJ2-5; perhaps TRBD2 as D (5 bases). CDR1 and CDR2 (germline): MRHNA, SNTAGT. Trimming cost V 5 bases and J 5 bases, with 12 bases left between them. The CDR3 consists of 13 residues.

This chain connects TRBV7-2 to TRBJ2-1, with TRBD2 identical over 8 bases. The CDR3 totals 16 residues. The ends lost 5 bases at V and 4 bases at J; junction bases unmatched: 10. In germline, CDR1 is SGHTA, CDR2 FQGNSA. The CDR3 spells CASSRLATNTYNEQFF. In DNA form, the CDR3 reads TGTGCCAGCAGCCGACTAGCGACAAACACTTACAATGAGCAGTTCTTC. Looking up the rest from reference TRBV7-2 and TRBJ2-1 gives the full variable domain: GAGVSQSPSNKVTEKGKDVELRCDPISGHTALYWYRQSLGQGLEFLIYFQGNSAPDKSGLPSDRFSAERTGGSVSTLTIQRTQQEDSAVYLCASSRLATNTYNEQFFGPGTRLTVL.

This clone was seen a few times. CDR3 nucleotide sequence: TGTGCCAGCAGTGAATGGACAGGGAGGGACGGGGAGCTGTTTTTT. Translation gives CASSEWTGRDGELFF. The genes are TRBV2 and TRBJ2-2; TRBD1 is a possible D gene (8 bases). Trimming took 2 bases from V and 7 from J, leaving 14 bases between them. CDR1 SNHLY and CDR2 FYNNEI come from the germline V gene. The CDR3 is made up of 15 amino acids.

This sequence joins TRBV5-1 and TRBJ2-3, with TRBD2 identical over 9 bases. CDR1 is SGHRS and CDR2 is YFSETQ in the germline V gene. V shed 1 base, J shed 1 base, and the junction held 10 bases outside the gene matches. This CDR3 has 18 residues. The CDR3 DNA sequence: TGCGCCAGCAGCTTGTCCCTAGCGGGACCGACCCGCACAGATACGCAGTATTTT. It translates to CASSLSLAGPTRTDTQYF.

The chain carries TRBV5-6 and TRBJ2-7; 7 bases agree with TRBD1. Per germline, CDR1 SGHDT and CDR2 YYEEEE. This CDR3 is 14 amino acids long. V lost 3 bases, J lost 4 bases, and 7 bases stayed unmatched. The CDR3 nucleotides are TGTGCCAGCAGCTATGGGACAGATGATTACGAGCAGTACTTC. It is translated as CASSYGTDDYEQYF.

V is TRBV25-1 and J is TRBJ1-1, with 7 bases matching TRBD1. CDR1 and CDR2 from the germline V gene are MGHDK and SYGVNS. V trimming: 8 bases; J trimming: 0 bases; junction bases outside the gene matches: 3. CDR3 size: 13 residues. The CDR3 bases are TGTGCCAGCGGACAGGCCGTGAACACTGAAGCTTTCTTT. Its translation is CASGQAVNTEAFF.

The chain uses TRBV2 and TRBJ1-1; D is perhaps TRBD1 (6 bases). The ends were cut back, 6 bases at V and 1 base at J, with 9 bases in the middle. Germline V gives CDR1 SNHLY, CDR2 FYNNEI. This CDR3 contains 13 residues. The CDR3 loop is CASRIQGNTEAFF. The CDR3 region has the DNA TGTGCCAGCAGGATACAGGGGAACACTGAAGCTTTCTTT.

The V call is TRBV9, the J call TRBJ1-2, with D perhaps matching TRBD1 (6 bases). This CDR3 contains 11 residues. V was trimmed by 3 bases and J by 8 bases, leaving 8 bases between them. CDR1 SGDLS and CDR2 YYNGEE come from the germline V gene. The CDR3 reads CASSAQGGYTF. The CDR3 coding sequence is TGTGCCAGCAGCGCCCAGGGGGGCTACACCTTC.

The genes are TRBV18 and TRBJ2-3; 8 nucleotides align to TRBD2. Germline trimming cut 0 bases from V and 8 bases from J; bases unmatched to any gene: 10. Germline V lookup: CDR1 KGHSH, CDR2 LQKENI. This CDR3 is 16 amino acids long. CDR3 region: CASSPPGGGQHFTQYF. The CDR3 region has the DNA TGTGCCAGCTCACCACCGGGCGGGGGGCAACACTTTACGCAGTATTTT.

This clone was found once. CDR3 nucleotides: TGCGCCAGCATACCGAGTGGGGGCGGGGGACAAGAGACCCAGTACTTC. It yields the protein CASIPSGGGGQETQYF. The rearrangement links TRBV5-1 to TRBJ2-5, with D possibly being TRBD2 (7 bases). Germline V lookup: CDR1 SGHRS, CDR2 YFSETQ. Deletions cut 6 bases from V and 2 bases from J, with 20 bases between. The CDR3 loop spans 16 amino acids.

This clone was seen a single time. The V gene is TRBV19, the J gene TRBJ2-2; 7 nucleotides line up with TRBD2. This CDR3 region has 16 residues. Germline CDR1 LNHDA, CDR2 SQIVND (reference sequence). V was clipped by 7 bases and J by 5 bases; unmatched bases: 13. This chain's CDR3 is CASKAGASGFTGELFF. CDR3 bases: TGTGCCAGTAAGGCCGGGGCTAGCGGTTTTACCGGGGAGCTGTTTTTT.

In this sample, this clone turned up once. The gene calls are TRBV4-2 and TRBJ2-3; 8 positions match TRBD2. CDR1 and CDR2 (germline): LGHNA, YNFKEQ. The V segment lost 1 base and the J segment 0 bases; nucleotides outside the gene matches: 9. CDR3 length: 18 residues. CDR3 loop: CASSQAKAGGLSTDTQYF. The CDR3 DNA follows: TGTGCCAGCAGCCAAGCCAAGGCGGGAGGACTCAGCACAGATACGCAGTATTTT.

V usage is TRBV6-1 and J usage is TRBJ1-1; TRBD1 aligns across 7 bases. Germline V gene sequence: CDR1 MNHNS, CDR2 SASEGT. V lost 3 bases and J lost 1; bases outside the gene matches: 8. This CDR3 comprises 16 residues. CDR3 loop: CASSEGWGQPNTEAFF. The CDR3 region has the DNA TGTGCCAGCAGTGAGGGGTGGGGACAGCCGAACACTGAAGCTTTCTTT.

The rearrangement links TRBV5-5 to TRBJ2-7; 7 bases are a match to TRBD2. The ends lost 4 bases at V and 0 bases at J; junction bases unmatched: 13. Germline V gene lookup returns CDR1 SGHKS and CDR2 YYEKEE (reference sequence). CDR3 length: 17 amino acids. The CDR3 reads CASSPPRSGESSYEQYF. The CDR3 region has the DNA TGTGCCAGCAGCCCACCCCGGAGCGGGGAGAGCTCCTACGAGCAGTACTTC. The entire variable domain, with the rest obtained from reference TRBV5-5 and TRBJ2-7, is as follows: DAGVTQSPTHLIKTRGQQVTLRCSPISGHKSVSWYQQVLGQGPQFIFQYYEKEERGRGNFPDRFSARQFPNYSSELNVNALLLGDSALYLCASSPPRSGESSYEQYFGPGTRLTVT.

This clone was detected once. The genes are TRBV28 and TRBJ2-1; 10 bases line up with TRBD2. The CDR3 is made up of 14 amino acids. The J segment lost 8 bases and the V segment lost 7 bases, leaving 8 bases of the junction unmatched. Germline V gene sequence: CDR1 MDHEN, CDR2 SYDVKM. CDR3 sequence (DNA): TGTGCCAGCATGATTTTAGCGGGAGGACATGAGCAGTTCTTC. As protein: CASMILAGGHEQFF.

In its sample, this clone was seen a few times. This chain uses TRBV18 with TRBJ1-3, with D maybe TRBD1 (5 bases). The V and J ends lost 4 bases and 2 bases respectively, with 9 bases between them. This CDR3 contains 14 residues. The germline gives CDR1 KGHSH, CDR2 LQKENI. The CDR3 DNA reads TGTGCCAGCTCACAAGACAGTACTGGAAACACCATATATTTT. Translation gives CASSQDSTGNTIYF.

This clone was counted a single time. The chain is built from TRBV4-3 and TRBJ1-2; 9 positions agree with TRBD1. Germline-derived CDR1 and CDR2 are LGHNA and YSLEER. Trimming cost V 0 bases and J 8 bases; bases outside gene matches: 10. The CDR3 is 16 amino acids. CDR3 region: CASSQDPLGQGQGYTF. The CDR3 DNA is TGCGCCAGCAGCCAAGATCCCCTGGGACAGGGACAAGGCTACACCTTC.

The chain combines TRBV13 with TRBJ2-2; D possibly corresponds to TRBD2 (5 bases). V was pared by 3 bases and J by 5 bases, with 13 bases between. The germline V gene encodes CDR1 PRHDT and CDR2 FYEKMQ (reference sequence). The CDR3 runs to 15 residues. CDR3 in amino acids: CASSFGSGWTGELFF. The CDR3 DNA reads as TGTGCCAGCAGCTTCGGGTCGGGATGGACCGGGGAGCTGTTTTTT.

This clone occurred a few times. The gene calls are TRBV2 and TRBJ1-6; 7 nucleotides align to TRBD1. J was trimmed by 9 bases and V by 1 base; bases with no gene match: 3. The CDR3 totals 14 residues. The germline V gene encodes CDR1 SNHLY and CDR2 FYNNEI. CDR3 sequence reads: CASSEGTGRSPLHF. CDR3 sequence (DNA): TGTGCCAGCAGTGAAGGGACAGGTCGTTCACCCCTCCACTTT.

The chain has TRBV29-1 and TRBJ2-3; TRBD2 matches 16 bases. Trimming cost V 3 bases and J 4 bases; bases outside gene matches: 1. The CDR3 runs to 15 residues. CDR1 and CDR2 from the germline V gene are SQVTM and ANQGSEA. As DNA, the CDR3 is TGCAGCGTTGACGGGACTAGCGGGGGGGCAGATACGCAGTATTTT. Protein product: CSVDGTSGGADTQYF.

The chain couples TRBV5-1 to TRBJ2-1; a weak D match, TRBD1 (6 bases). The V end was cut by 1 base, the J end by 5 bases, with 13 bases between. This CDR3 spans 15 amino acids. Germline CDR1 SGHRS, CDR2 YFSETQ. CDR3 bases: TGCGCCAGCAGCTTGAGTCAGGGGTTACACAATGAGCAGTTCTTC. Translation: CASSLSQGLHNEQFF.

The chain combines TRBV27 with TRBJ2-3; D possibly corresponds to TRBD1 (5 bases). V lost 0 bases and J 6 bases, leaving 19 bases between the germline ends. The CDR3 has 17 residues. From germline, CDR1 is MNHEY and CDR2 SMNVEV (reference sequence). This CDR3 is CASSLSDGWGTIDTQYF. DNA for the CDR3: TGTGCCAGCAGTTTATCGGACGGGTGGGGCACTATCGATACGCAGTATTTT.

The rearrangement joins TRBV5-4 to TRBJ1-1; the D gene is possibly TRBD1 (5 bases). Germline-derived CDR1 and CDR2 are SGHNT and YYREEE (reference sequence). Deletions cut 4 bases from V and 1 base from J, with 14 bases between. The CDR3 is made up of 15 amino acids. CDR3 nucleotide sequence: TGTGCCAGCAGCGGGCCAAGGGGAGGGAACACTGAAGCTTTCTTT. Translation gives CASSGPRGGNTEAFF.